This record looks at one T cell receptor (beta chain) sequence and its context. Some clones are missing from TCRdb's copy, which holds only in-frame ones; the method was immunoSEQ multiplex PCR. The sample has more than 100,000 clones, around 92% seen once. With V trimmed by 7 bases and J by 4 bases, 10 bases remained unmatched. Per germline, CDR1 ENHRY and CDR2 SYGVKD. The CDR3 has 16 residues. The data belong to a study of control samples from healthy donors and cancer patients. This sequence joins TRBV10-3 and TRBJ2-2; 9 bases agree with TRBD1. Sequencing was carried out using PBMCs. The sequence came from a man aged 45-60 years with head and neck cancer. CDR3 coding DNA: TGTGCCATCACTCCCGGGACAGGGTCACTCACCGGGGAGCTGTTTTTT. It codes for CAITPGTGSLTGELFF.